The clone carrying this T cell receptor (beta chain) was picked up one time. These data come from a study of blood T cells in healthy people across ages. Trimming took 5 bases from V and 1 from J, leaving 10 bases between them. CDR3 length: 14 amino acids. Germline CDR1 is SGHTA and CDR2 is FQGNSA. Primers used in a second PCR of roughly 6 to 11 cycles were a sample-barcoded 5' primer and a J-beta primer mix. TCRdb reprocessed the 5' RACE reads with MiXCR, giving one entry per CDR3 protein. The sample has 1 million to 1.2 million distinct CDR3 sequences; more than 30% are singletons. Sequenced input: blood. The chain couples TRBV7-2 to TRBJ2-3; no clear D. The clonotype comes from a young man in good health. The CDR3 region is CASSVSARTDTQYF. CDR3 coding DNA: TGTGCCAGCAGCGTATCAGCCCGCACAGATACGCAGTATTTT.